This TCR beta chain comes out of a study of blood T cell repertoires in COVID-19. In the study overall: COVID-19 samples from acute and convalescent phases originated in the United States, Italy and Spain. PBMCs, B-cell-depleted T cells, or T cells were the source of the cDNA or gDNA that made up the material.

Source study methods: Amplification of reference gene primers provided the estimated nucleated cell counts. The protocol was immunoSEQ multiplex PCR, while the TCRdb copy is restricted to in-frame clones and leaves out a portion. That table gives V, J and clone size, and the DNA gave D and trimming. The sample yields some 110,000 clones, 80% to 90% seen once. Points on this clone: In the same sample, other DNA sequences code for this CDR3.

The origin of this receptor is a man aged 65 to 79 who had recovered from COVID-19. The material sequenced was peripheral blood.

CDR3 nucleotides: TGCGCCAGCAGGGAGCAGGGCGAGGGCTACACCTTC. This translates into CASREQGEGYTF. The genes are TRBV5-1 and TRBJ1-2; a weak D match, TRBD1 (5 bases). The V gene lost 5 bases and the J gene lost 8 bases, with 13 bases spanning the gap. Per germline, CDR1 SGHRS and CDR2 YFSETQ. This CDR3 region has 12 residues.